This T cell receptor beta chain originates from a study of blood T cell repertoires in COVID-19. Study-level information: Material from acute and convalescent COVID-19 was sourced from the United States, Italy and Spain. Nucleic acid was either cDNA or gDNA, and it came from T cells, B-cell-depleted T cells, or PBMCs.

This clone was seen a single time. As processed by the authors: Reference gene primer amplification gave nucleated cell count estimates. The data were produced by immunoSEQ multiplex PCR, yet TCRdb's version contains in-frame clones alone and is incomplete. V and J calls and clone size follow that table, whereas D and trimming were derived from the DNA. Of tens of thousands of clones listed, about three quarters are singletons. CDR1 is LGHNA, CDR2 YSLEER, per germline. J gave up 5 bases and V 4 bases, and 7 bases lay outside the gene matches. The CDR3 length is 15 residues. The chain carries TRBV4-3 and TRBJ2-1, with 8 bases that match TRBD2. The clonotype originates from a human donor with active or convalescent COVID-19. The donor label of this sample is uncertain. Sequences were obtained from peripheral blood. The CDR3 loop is CASSLGTRRDNEQFF. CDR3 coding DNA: TGCGCCAGCAGCCTCGGGACTAGACGAGACAATGAGCAGTTCTTC.